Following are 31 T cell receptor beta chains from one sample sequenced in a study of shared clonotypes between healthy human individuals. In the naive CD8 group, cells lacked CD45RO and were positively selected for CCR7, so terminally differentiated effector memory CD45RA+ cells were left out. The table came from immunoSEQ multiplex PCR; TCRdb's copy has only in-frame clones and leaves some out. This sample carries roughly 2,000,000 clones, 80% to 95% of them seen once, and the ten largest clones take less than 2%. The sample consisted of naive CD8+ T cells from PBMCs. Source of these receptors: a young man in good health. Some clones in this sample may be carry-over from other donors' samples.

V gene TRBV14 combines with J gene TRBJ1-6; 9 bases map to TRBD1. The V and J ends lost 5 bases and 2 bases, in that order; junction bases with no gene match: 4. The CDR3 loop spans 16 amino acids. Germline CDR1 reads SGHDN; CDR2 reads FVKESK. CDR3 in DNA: TGTGCCAGCAGCTCGGGACAGGGTCCCTATAATTCACCCCTCCACTTT. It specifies CASSSGQGPYNSPLHF.

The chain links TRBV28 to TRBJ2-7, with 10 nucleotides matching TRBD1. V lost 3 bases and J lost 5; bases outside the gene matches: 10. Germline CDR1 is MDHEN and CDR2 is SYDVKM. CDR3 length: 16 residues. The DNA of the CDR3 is TGTGCCAGCAGTTTGCCCCTTTCGGGGACAGGGGACGAGCAGTACTTC. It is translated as CASSLPLSGTGDEQYF.

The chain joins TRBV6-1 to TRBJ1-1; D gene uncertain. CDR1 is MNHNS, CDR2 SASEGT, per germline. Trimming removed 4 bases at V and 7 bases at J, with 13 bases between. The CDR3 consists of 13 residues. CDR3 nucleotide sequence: TGTGCCAGCAGTGTCGGAGGGCTTGGTGAAGCTTTCTTT. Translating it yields CASSVGGLGEAFF.

The CDR3 nucleotides read TGCGCCAGCAGCTGGGACAGGTTTGCCTACGAGCAGTACTTC. This gives the protein CASSWDRFAYEQYF. The chain uses TRBV5-1 and TRBJ2-7, with TRBD1 identical over 8 bases. The CDR3 length is 14 residues. The V gene end was trimmed by 3 bases and the J gene end by 2 bases; junction bases not matched to a gene: 4. Germline CDR1 reads SGHRS; CDR2 reads YFSETQ.

The CDR3 sequence is CASSWEPHQETQYF. Written as DNA, the CDR3 is TGTGCCAGCAGCTGGGAACCCCACCAAGAGACCCAGTACTTC. The genes are TRBV28 and TRBJ2-5; D is undetermined. CDR1 and CDR2 (germline): MDHEN, SYDVKM. This CDR3 is built from 14 residues. The V and J ends lost 6 bases and 0 bases respectively, with 11 bases between them.

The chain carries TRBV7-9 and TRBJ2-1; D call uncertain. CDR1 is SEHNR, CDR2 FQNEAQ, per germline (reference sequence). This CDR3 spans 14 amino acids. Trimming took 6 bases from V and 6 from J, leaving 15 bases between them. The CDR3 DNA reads TGTGCCAGCAGGAAGCCTGCCGGTGGCAATGAGCAGTTCTTC. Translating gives CASRKPAGGNEQFF.

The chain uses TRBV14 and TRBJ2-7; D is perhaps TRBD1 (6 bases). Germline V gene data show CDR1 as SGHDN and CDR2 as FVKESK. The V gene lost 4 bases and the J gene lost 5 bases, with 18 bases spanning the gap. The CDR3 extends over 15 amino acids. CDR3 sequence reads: CASSPRRSRGNEQYF. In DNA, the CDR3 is TGTGCCAGCAGCCCCAGAAGGTCCAGGGGCAACGAGCAGTACTTC.

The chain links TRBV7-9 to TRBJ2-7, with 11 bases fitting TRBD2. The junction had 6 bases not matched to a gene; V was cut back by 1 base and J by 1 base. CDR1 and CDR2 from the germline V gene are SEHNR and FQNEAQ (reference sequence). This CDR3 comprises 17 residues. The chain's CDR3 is CASSLGRGLAESYEQYF. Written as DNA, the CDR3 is TGTGCCAGCAGCTTAGGGAGGGGACTAGCGGAGTCCTACGAGCAGTACTTC.

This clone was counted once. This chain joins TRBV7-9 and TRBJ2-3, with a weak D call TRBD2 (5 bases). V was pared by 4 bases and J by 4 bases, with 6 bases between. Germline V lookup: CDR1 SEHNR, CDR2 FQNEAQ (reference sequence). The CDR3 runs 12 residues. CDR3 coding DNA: TGTGCCAGCAGCTGGGGAGCAGATACGCAGTATTTT. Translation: CASSWGADTQYF.

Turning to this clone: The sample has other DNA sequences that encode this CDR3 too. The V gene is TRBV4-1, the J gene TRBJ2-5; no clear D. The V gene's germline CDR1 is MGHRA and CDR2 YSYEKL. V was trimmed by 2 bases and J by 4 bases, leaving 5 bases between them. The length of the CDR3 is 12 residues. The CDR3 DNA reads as TGCGCCAGCAGCCAACGCGGAGAGACCCAGTACTTC. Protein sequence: CASSQRGETQYF.

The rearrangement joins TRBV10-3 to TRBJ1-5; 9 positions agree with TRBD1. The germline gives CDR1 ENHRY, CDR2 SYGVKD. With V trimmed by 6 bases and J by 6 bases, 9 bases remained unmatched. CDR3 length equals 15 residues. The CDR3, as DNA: TGTGCCATCAGCAAGGGGACAGGGAACGGTCAGCCCCAGCATTTT. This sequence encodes CAISKGTGNGQPQHF.

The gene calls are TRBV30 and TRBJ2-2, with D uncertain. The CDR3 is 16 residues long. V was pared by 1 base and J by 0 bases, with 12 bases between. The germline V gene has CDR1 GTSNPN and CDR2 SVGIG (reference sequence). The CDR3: CAWSGVELANTGELFF. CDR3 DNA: TGTGCCTGGAGTGGGGTGGAGCTAGCGAACACCGGGGAGCTGTTTTTT.

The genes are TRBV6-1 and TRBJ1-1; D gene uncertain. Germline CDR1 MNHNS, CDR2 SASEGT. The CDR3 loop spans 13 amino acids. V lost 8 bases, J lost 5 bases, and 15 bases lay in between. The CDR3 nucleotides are TGTGCCAGCGGAGGACTAGGGAAGACTGAAGCTTTCTTT. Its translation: CASGGLGKTEAFF.

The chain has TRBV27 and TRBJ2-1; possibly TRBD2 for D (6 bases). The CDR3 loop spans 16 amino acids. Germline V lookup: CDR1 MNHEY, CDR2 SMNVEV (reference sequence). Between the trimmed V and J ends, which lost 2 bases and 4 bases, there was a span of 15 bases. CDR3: CASSLVLGGIYNEQFF. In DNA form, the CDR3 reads TGTGCCAGCAGTTTAGTTCTCGGCGGGATATACAATGAGCAGTTCTTC.

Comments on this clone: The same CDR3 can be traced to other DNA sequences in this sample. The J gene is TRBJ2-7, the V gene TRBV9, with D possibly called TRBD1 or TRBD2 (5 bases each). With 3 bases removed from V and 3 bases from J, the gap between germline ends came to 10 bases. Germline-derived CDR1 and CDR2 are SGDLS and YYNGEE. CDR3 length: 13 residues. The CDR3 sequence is CASSASGGYEQYF. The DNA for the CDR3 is TGTGCCAGCAGCGCCTCTGGGGGCTACGAGCAGTACTTC.

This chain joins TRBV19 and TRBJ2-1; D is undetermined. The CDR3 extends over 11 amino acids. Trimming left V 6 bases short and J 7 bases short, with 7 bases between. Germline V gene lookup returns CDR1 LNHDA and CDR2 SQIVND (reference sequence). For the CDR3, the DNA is TGTGCCAGTAGGCTACTAAATGAGCAGTTCTTC. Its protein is CASRLLNEQFF.

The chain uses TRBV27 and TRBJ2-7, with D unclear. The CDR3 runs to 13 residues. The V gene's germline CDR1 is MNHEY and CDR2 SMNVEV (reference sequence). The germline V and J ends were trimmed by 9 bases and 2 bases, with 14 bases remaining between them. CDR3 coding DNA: TGTGCCAGTGGCGATGGTGAACCCTACGAGCAGTACTTC. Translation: CASGDGEPYEQYF.

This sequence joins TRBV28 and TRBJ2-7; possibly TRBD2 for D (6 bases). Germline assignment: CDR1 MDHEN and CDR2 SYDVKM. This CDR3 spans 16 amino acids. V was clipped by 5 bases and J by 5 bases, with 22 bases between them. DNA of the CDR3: TGTGCCAGCAGTAGCCCCGGGGAGGCTTTTTGGGACGAGCAGTACTTC. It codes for CASSSPGEAFWDEQYF.

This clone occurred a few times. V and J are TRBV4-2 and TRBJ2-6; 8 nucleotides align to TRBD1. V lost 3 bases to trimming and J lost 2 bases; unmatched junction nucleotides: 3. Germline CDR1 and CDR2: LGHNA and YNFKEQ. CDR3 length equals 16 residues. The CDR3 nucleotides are TGTGCCAGCAGCCAGGAACAGGGGGCTGGGGCCAACGTCCTGACTTTC. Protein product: CASSQEQGAGANVLTF.

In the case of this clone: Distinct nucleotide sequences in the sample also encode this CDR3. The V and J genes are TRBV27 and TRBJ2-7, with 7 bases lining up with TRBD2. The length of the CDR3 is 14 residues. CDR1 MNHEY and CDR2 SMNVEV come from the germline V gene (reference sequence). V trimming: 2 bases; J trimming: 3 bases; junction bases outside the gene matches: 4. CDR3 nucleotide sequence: TGTGCCAGCAGTTTAGGGGCTAGCGGCTACGAGCAGTACTTC. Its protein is CASSLGASGYEQYF.

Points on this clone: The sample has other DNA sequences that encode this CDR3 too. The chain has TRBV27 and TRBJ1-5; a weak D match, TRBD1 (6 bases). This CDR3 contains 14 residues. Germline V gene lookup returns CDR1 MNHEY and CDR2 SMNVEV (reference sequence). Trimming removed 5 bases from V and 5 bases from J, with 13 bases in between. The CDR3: CASSLRDKYQPQHF. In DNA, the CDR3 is TGTGCCAGCAGTCTCCGGGACAAGTATCAGCCCCAGCATTTT.

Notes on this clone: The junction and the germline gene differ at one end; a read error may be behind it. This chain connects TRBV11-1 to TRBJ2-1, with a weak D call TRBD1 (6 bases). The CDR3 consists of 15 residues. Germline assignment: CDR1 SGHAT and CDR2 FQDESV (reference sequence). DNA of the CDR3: TGTGCCAGCACCTTAGCTGGACAGTCCTACAATGAGCAGTTCTTC. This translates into CASTLAGQSYNEQFF.

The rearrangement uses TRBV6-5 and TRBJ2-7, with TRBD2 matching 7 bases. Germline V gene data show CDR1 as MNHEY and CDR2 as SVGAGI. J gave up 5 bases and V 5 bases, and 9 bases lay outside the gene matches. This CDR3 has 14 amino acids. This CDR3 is CASSPLREDHEQYF. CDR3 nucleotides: TGTGCCAGCAGTCCCCTACGGGAGGACCACGAGCAGTACTTC.

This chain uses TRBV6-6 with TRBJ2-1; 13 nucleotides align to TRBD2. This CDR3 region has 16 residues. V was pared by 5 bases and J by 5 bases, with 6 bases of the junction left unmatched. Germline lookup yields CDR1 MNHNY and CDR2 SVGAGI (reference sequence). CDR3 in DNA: TGTGCCAGCAGTCCCCCAGGACTAGCGGGAGACAATGAGCAGTTCTTC. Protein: CASSPPGLAGDNEQFF.

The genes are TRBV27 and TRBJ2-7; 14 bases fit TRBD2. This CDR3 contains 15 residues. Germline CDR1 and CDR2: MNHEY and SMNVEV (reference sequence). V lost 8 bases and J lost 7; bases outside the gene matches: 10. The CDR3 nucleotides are TGTGCCAGCGGTTATCCGGGACTAGCGGGAGTGGAGCAGTACTTC. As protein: CASGYPGLAGVEQYF.

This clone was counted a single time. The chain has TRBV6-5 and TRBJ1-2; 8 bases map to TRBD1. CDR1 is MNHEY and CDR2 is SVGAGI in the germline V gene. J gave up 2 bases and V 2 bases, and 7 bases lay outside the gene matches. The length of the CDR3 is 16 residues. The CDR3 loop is CASSYRDRLTNYGYTF. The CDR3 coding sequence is TGTGCCAGCAGTTACCGGGACAGGCTTACGAACTATGGCTACACCTTC.

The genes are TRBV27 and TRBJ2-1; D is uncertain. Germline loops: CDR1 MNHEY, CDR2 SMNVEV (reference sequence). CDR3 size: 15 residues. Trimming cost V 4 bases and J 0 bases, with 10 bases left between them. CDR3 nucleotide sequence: TGTGCCAGCAGTTCCCTATTGAACTCCTACAATGAGCAGTTCTTC. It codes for CASSSLLNSYNEQFF.

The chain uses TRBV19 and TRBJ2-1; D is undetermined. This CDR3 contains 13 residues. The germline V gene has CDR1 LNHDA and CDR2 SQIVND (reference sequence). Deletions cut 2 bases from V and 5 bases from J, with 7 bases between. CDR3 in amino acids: CASSILTDNEQFF. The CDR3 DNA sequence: TGTGCCAGTAGTATATTAACGGACAATGAGCAGTTCTTC.

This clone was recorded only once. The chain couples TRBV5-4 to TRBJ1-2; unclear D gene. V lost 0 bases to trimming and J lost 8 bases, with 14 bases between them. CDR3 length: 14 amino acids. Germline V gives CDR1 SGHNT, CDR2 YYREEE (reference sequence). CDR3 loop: CASSLGQAGWGYTF. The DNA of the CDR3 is TGTGCCAGCAGCTTGGGGCAGGCTGGCTGGGGCTACACCTTC.

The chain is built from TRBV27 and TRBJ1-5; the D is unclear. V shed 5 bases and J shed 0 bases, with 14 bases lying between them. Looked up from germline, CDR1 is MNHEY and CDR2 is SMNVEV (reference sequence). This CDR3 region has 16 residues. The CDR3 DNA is TGTGCCAGCAGTCAAAAGGGTATCGGTAGCAATCAGCCCCAGCATTTT. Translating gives CASSQKGIGSNQPQHF.

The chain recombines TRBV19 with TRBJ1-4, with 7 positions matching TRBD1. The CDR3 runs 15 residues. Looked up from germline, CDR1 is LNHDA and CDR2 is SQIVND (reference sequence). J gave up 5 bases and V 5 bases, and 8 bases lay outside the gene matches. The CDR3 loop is CASSERDSRNEKLFF. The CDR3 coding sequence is TGTGCCAGTAGTGAACGGGACAGTAGGAATGAAAAACTGTTTTTT.